A selection of T cell receptor beta chains follows, all from one sample in a study of Ad26.COV2.S vaccination and SARS-CoV-2 variants. Method: immunoSEQ multiplex PCR; TCRdb's copy keeps in-frame clones and lacks some. The sample has about 350,000 clones, around nine tenths seen once. The sample here was peripheral blood, taken in a trial of Ad26.COV2.S vaccine versus placebo. These TCRs come from a person between 18 and 59 years old who received the Ad26.COV2.S COVID-19 vaccine or a placebo. The CDR3 runs from the conserved cysteine through the conserved F or W. A D gene is named only where the DNA matches it firmly. The size of a clone is reported for some rows only, either as once, few or many, or as a class for expanded clones.

v_gene: TRBV27; j_gene: TRBJ2-7; d_gene: TRBD2; abundance: NA; CDR3aa: CASSLFSGRADEQYF; CDR3nt: TGTGCCAGCAGTTTGTTCAGCGGGAGGGCCGACGAGCAGTACTTC
v_gene: TRBV5-8; j_gene: TRBJ1-2; d_gene: TRBD1; abundance: NA; CDR3aa: CASLDRVPARRSGYTF; CDR3nt: TGTGCCAGTCTTGACAGGGTGCCAGCGCGTCGATCGGGCTACACCTTC
v_gene: TRBV11-2; j_gene: TRBJ2-7; d_gene: NA; abundance: NA; CDR3aa: CASSLDLASYEQYF; CDR3nt: TGTGCCAGCAGCTTAGATCTGGCCTCCTACGAGCAGTACTTC
v_gene: TRBV19; j_gene: TRBJ1-4; d_gene: NA; abundance: NA; CDR3aa: CASRQAGATNEKLFF; CDR3nt: TGTGCCAGTCGACAGGCGGGAGCAACTAATGAAAAACTGTTTTTT
v_gene: TRBV19; j_gene: TRBJ2-2; d_gene: NA; abundance: NA; CDR3aa: CAAGHPNTGELFF; CDR3nt: TGTGCCGCGGGACACCCGAACACCGGGGAGCTGTTTTTT
v_gene: TRBV2; j_gene: TRBJ2-7; d_gene: NA; abundance: few; CDR3aa: CASIGGSYEQYF; CDR3nt: TGTGCCAGCATTGGCGGGTCCTACGAGCAGTACTTC
v_gene: TRBV2; j_gene: TRBJ2-1; d_gene: TRBD2; abundance: NA; CDR3aa: CASSEGTSGIDEQFF; CDR3nt: TGTGCCAGCAGTGAGGGGACTAGCGGGATAGATGAGCAGTTCTTC
v_gene: TRBV7-9; j_gene: TRBJ2-1; d_gene: NA; abundance: NA; CDR3aa: CASSLRQSGDNEQFF; CDR3nt: TGTGCCAGCAGCCTCAGACAATCAGGGGACAATGAGCAGTTCTTC
v_gene: TRBV7-2; j_gene: TRBJ2-3; d_gene: NA; abundance: few; CDR3aa: CASSLALSDTQYF; CDR3nt: TGTGCCAGCAGCTTAGCTCTGTCCGATACGCAGTATTTT
v_gene: TRBV5-4; j_gene: TRBJ1-1; d_gene: NA; abundance: once; CDR3aa: CASKWDLLNTEAFF; CDR3nt: TGTGCCAGCAAATGGGACCTATTGAACACTGAAGCTTTCTTT
v_gene: TRBV3-1/TRBV3-2; j_gene: TRBJ1-5; d_gene: NA; abundance: NA; CDR3aa: CASSQDLGQPQHF; CDR3nt: TGTGCCAGCAGCCAAGATCTGGGCCAGCCCCAGCATTTT
v_gene: TRBV2; j_gene: TRBJ2-3; d_gene: NA; abundance: NA; CDR3aa: CASSGTTDTQYF; CDR3nt: TGTGCCAGCAGTGGAACCACAGATACGCAGTATTTT
v_gene: TRBV5-4; j_gene: TRBJ1-2; d_gene: TRBD1; abundance: NA; CDR3aa: CASSWGTGGTYGYTF; CDR3nt: TGTGCCAGCAGCTGGGGGACAGGGGGGACCTATGGCTACACCTTC
v_gene: TRBV28; j_gene: TRBJ1-5; d_gene: TRBD1; abundance: NA; CDR3aa: CASSFGGQGIYSNQPQHF; CDR3nt: TGTGCCAGCAGTTTCGGGGGACAGGGAATTTATAGCAATCAGCCCCAGCATTTT
v_gene: TRBV4-1; j_gene: TRBJ1-1; d_gene: NA; abundance: NA; CDR3aa: CASSQPTENTEAFF; CDR3nt: TGCGCCAGCAGCCAACCGACTGAAAACACTGAAGCTTTCTTT
v_gene: TRBV3-1/TRBV3-2; j_gene: TRBJ2-1; d_gene: NA; abundance: NA; CDR3aa: CASSPGDEQFF; CDR3nt: TGTGCCAGCAGCCCTGGGGATGAGCAGTTCTTC
v_gene: TRBV4-1; j_gene: TRBJ2-2; d_gene: TRBD2; abundance: few; CDR3aa: CASSQGLAGVVTGELFF; CDR3nt: TGCGCCAGCAGCCAAGGTCTAGCGGGAGTTGTCACCGGGGAGCTGTTTTTT
v_gene: TRBV6-1; j_gene: TRBJ2-5; d_gene: TRBD2; abundance: once; CDR3aa: CASSEFAGGETQYF; CDR3nt: TGTGCCAGCAGTGAATTTGCGGGGGGGGAGACCCAGTACTTC
v_gene: TRBV7-9; j_gene: TRBJ1-2; d_gene: NA; abundance: NA; CDR3aa: CASSGDDGYGYTF; CDR3nt: TGTGCCAGCAGCGGTGACGACGGCTATGGCTACACCTTC
v_gene: TRBV28; j_gene: TRBJ1-4; d_gene: NA; abundance: NA; CDR3aa: CATGEGREKLFF; CDR3nt: TGTGCCACCGGGGAGGGGCGGGAAAAACTGTTTTTT
v_gene: TRBV5-1; j_gene: TRBJ1-5; d_gene: TRBD1; abundance: NA; CDR3aa: CASSLTGELYQPQHF; CDR3nt: TGCGCCAGCAGCTTAACAGGGGAGTTGTATCAGCCCCAGCATTTT
v_gene: TRBV2; j_gene: TRBJ2-1; d_gene: NA; abundance: NA; CDR3aa: CASSDSGQIYNEQFF; CDR3nt: TGTGCCAGCAGTGATTCGGGGCAGATATACAATGAGCAGTTCTTC
v_gene: TRBV6-5; j_gene: TRBJ2-7; d_gene: NA; abundance: NA; CDR3aa: CASSLNTGQGYEQYF; CDR3nt: TGTGCCAGCAGTCTAAACACAGGGCAAGGCTACGAGCAGTACTTC
v_gene: TRBV27; j_gene: TRBJ2-7; d_gene: NA; abundance: NA; CDR3aa: CASSSAGPSYEQYF; CDR3nt: TGTGCCAGCAGTTCCGCCGGGCCCTCCTACGAGCAGTACTTC
v_gene: TRBV27; j_gene: TRBJ2-7; d_gene: TRBD1; abundance: NA; CDR3aa: CASRAGTGTPRASEQYF; CDR3nt: TGTGCCAGCAGAGCCGGGACAGGGACCCCGAGGGCTAGCGAACAGTACTTC
v_gene: TRBV7-9; j_gene: TRBJ1-5; d_gene: NA; abundance: once; CDR3aa: CASRRENQPQHF; CDR3nt: TGTGCCAGCAGAAGGGAAAATCAGCCCCAGCATTTT
v_gene: TRBV18; j_gene: TRBJ1-6; d_gene: TRBD1; abundance: NA; CDR3aa: CASSPQTGAPLHF; CDR3nt: TGTGCCAGCTCACCCCAGACAGGGGCACCCCTCCACTTT